This TCR beta chain was found in a study of blood T cells in healthy people across ages. It was with a sample-barcoded 5' primer and a J-beta primer mix that a second PCR of about 6 to 12 cycles was run. TCRdb redid the calling of the 5' RACE reads with MiXCR, one entry per CDR3 protein. The data show more than 900,000 distinct CDR3 sequences, about 27% seen once. Per the germline V gene, CDR1 is SGHTA and CDR2 is FQGNSA. The length of the CDR3 is 16 residues. V was trimmed by 8 bases and J by 7 bases, leaving 26 bases between them. A further study also used this sample, focusing on T cells of mothers and their children. From that study: Sequencing got over 8.5 million TCR beta CDR3 reads from each mother and approximately 3 million from each child.

The sequence was obtained from a woman aged 40 to 55 in good health. The sequencing sample was made of blood. The chain recombines TRBV7-2 with TRBJ1-1; D possibly corresponds to TRBD1 (6 bases). CDR3 DNA: TGTGCCAGCGGCTCCTCCGGTGTCACAGGGAGGAGTGAAGCTTTCTTT. Translated: CASGSSGVTGRSEAFF.